The subject of this entry is one T cell receptor beta chain. This sample stems from a study of blood T cell repertoires in COVID-19. Germline assignment: CDR1 MDHEN and CDR2 SYDVKM. Trimming took off 5 bases at V and 4 bases at J, with 15 bases between the two ends. CDR3 length: 14 residues. Using immunoSEQ multiplex PCR, the repertoire was profiled, and TCRdb retains in-frame clones only, with some absent. The sample records around 290,000 clones, 75% to 90% being singletons. Sequencing used peripheral blood. The TCR sequence derives from an older woman with COVID-19, enrolled during active disease. The chain combines TRBV28 with TRBJ2-7; perhaps TRBD2 as D (5 bases). CDR3 protein: CASSPSGKVYEQYF. As DNA, the CDR3 is TGTGCCAGCAGTCCTTCGGGGAAAGTGTACGAGCAGTACTTC.